The clone carrying this T cell receptor beta chain has a handful of counts. These data originate in a study of Graves' ophthalmopathy and Graves' hyperthyroidism. TCR beta CDR3 amplification used RNA transcripts. The first round was an RT-PCR with HTBI primers, and the second round was a multiplex PCR. One entry per CDR3 protein, called by TCRdb with MiXCR from the multiplex PCR reads. The table includes about 740,000 distinct CDR3 sequences, approximately 40% detected once. Germline CDR1 reads SGDLS; CDR2 reads YYNGEE. Trimming left V 3 bases short and J 0 bases short, with 24 bases between. The CDR3 contains 20 residues.

The rearrangement links TRBV9 to TRBJ1-4, with a tentative D call TRBD1 (5 bases). The sample was peripheral blood. The TCR originated in an adult man with Graves' ophthalmopathy. CDR3 in amino acids: CASSARSGGGKFSTNEKLFF. CDR3 DNA sequence: TGTGCCAGCAGCGCCCGTAGTGGGGGAGGCAAATTTTCAACTAATGAAAAACTGTTTTTT.